The clone carrying this T cell receptor beta chain has only a few counts. Generated by immunoSEQ multiplex PCR, the TCRdb table keeps only in-frame clones and is missing some. Among tens of thousands of clones listed, around 86% were seen once. This sample is part of a study of blood T cell repertoires in COVID-19. J lost 6 bases, V lost 7 bases, and 4 bases had no gene match. This CDR3 comprises 13 residues. The V gene's germline CDR1 is ENHRY and CDR2 SYGVKD. The gene calls are TRBV10-3 and TRBJ2-1; 9 bases map to TRBD1. The TCR originated in a man aged 60-69 years with active or convalescent COVID-19. Specimen: peripheral blood. CDR3 sequence (DNA): TGTGCCATCAATCGGGGACAGGGCAATGAGCAGTTCTTC. As protein: CAINRGQGNEQFF.